These T cell receptor beta chains were read from a single sample in a study of PD-1 blockade in classical Hodgkin lymphoma. TCRdb keeps only in-frame clones here, not all; method: immunoSEQ multiplex PCR. Counted here are about 14,000 clones, around 83% occurring once; the ten biggest clones make up about 25%. The starting material was peripheral blood mononuclear cells (PBMCs), obtained before the second cycle of nivolumab. These receptors were taken from a human donor with classical Hodgkin lymphoma. CDR3s include the opening cysteine and the closing phenylalanine or tryptophan. D genes are given only for firm matches. Rows give clone size only sometimes, using once, few, many, or a class for an expanded clone.

d_call	clone_size	v_call	j_call	cdr3_aa	cdr3_nt
-	-	TRBV5-6	TRBJ1-6	CASRDRIYNSPLHF	TGTGCCAGCAGGGACAGAATCTATAATTCACCCCTCCACTTT
TRBD2	-	TRBV28	TRBJ2-1	CASSLVSGVGNEQFF	TGTGCCAGCAGTTTAGTTAGCGGGGTGGGGAATGAGCAGTTCTTC
-	-	TRBV6-6	TRBJ1-3	CASSYSGGDSGNTIYF	TGTGCCAGCAGTTACTCCGGCGGAGACTCTGGAAACACCATATATTTT
TRBD1	-	TRBV10-3	TRBJ1-1	CAISGFGQGDTEAFF	TGTGCCATCAGTGGGTTCGGACAGGGGGACACTGAAGCTTTCTTT
-	-	TRBV5-4	TRBJ2-7	CASSLFGGFYEQYF	TGTGCCAGCAGCTTGTTCGGGGGCTTCTACGAGCAGTACTTC
-	-	TRBV7-9	TRBJ1-6	CASSLLIGGRSNSPLHF	TGTGCCAGCAGCTTATTGATCGGGGGCAGAAGTAATTCACCCCTCCACTTT
TRBD2	-	TRBV9	TRBJ2-6	CASSTTSGARSGANVLTF	TGTGCCAGCAGCACCACTAGCGGGGCGCGCTCTGGGGCCAACGTCCTGACTTTC
TRBD2	-	TRBV2	TRBJ2-1	CASSERLAGSNEQFF	TGTGCCAGCAGTGAACGGCTAGCGGGGAGCAATGAGCAGTTCTTC
-	-	TRBV19	TRBJ2-6	CASSIAFFSGANVLTF	TGTGCCAGTAGTATTGCCTTCTTCTCTGGGGCCAACGTCCTGACTTTC
TRBD1	-	TRBV5-1	TRBJ1-4	CASSDPRTGSEKLFF	TGCGCCAGCAGCGACCCGAGGACAGGAAGCGAAAAACTGTTTTTT
-	-	TRBV6-5	TRBJ1-3	CASSYSSGTGNTIYF	TGTGCCAGCAGTTACTCGAGCGGGACTGGAAACACCATATATTTT
-	-	TRBV13	TRBJ2-7	CASSSEGTEQYF	TGTGCCAGCAGTTCAGAGGGAACCGAGCAGTACTTC
TRBD1	-	TRBV18	TRBJ1-6	CASSPWDSQNNSPLHF	TGTGCCAGCTCACCGTGGGACAGCCAAAATAATTCACCCCTCCACTTT
-	-	TRBV10-3	TRBJ1-5	CAISEGNRNQPQHF	TGTGCCATCAGTGAGGGGAACAGGAATCAGCCCCAGCATTTT
-	once	TRBV10-3	TRBJ1-2	CAISESREGLRYGYTF	TGTGCCATCAGTGAGTCGAGGGAGGGGCTCAGGTATGGCTACACCTTC
TRBD2	-	TRBV4-1	TRBJ2-1	CASSQEERGGVNEQFF	TGCGCCAGCAGCCAGGAAGAGCGGGGGGGGGTCAATGAGCAGTTCTTC
-	once	TRBV18	TRBJ1-1	CASSPLVGGETEAFF	TGTGCCAGCTCACCATTAGTGGGGGGCGAAACCGAAGCTTTCTTT
TRBD1	-	TRBV4-1	TRBJ2-3	CASSQSLYQGDVDTQYF	TGCGCCAGCAGCCAAAGCCTTTACCAGGGGGATGTAGATACGCAGTATTTT
TRBD1	-	TRBV5-1	TRBJ2-2	CAVGGQGATGELFF	TGCGCCGTCGGGGGACAGGGAGCCACCGGGGAGCTGTTTTTT